Below are 20 T cell receptor beta chains sequenced from a single sample in a study of blood T cell repertoires in COVID-19. TCRdb's table, derived via immunoSEQ multiplex PCR, lists solely in-frame clones and lacks some. The sample includes about 67,000 clones, about 82% seen only once; the top ten take approximately 39%. The sample was peripheral blood. The receptors derive from a human donor in a cohort sampled during active COVID-19.

The chain couples TRBV6-6 to TRBJ1-2; D is undetermined. V dropped 7 bases and J dropped 5 bases, with 17 bases sitting between them. Germline V gene data show CDR1 as MNHNY and CDR2 as SVGAGI (reference sequence). There are 14 residues in the CDR3. The CDR3 here is CASTSGGLGYGYTF. The CDR3 DNA is TGTGCCAGCACCTCAGGAGGCCTAGGTTATGGCTACACCTTC.

Comment on this clone: Likely a read error: the CDR3 ends without its conserved phenylalanine or tryptophan. The limits of the CDR3 on the DNA are not certain, so only TCRdb's listed CDR3 is given. The chain carries TRBV28 and TRBJ2-7; TRBD1 is the table's D call and was not checked against the DNA. Germline CDR1 is MDHEN and CDR2 is SYDVKM. Counting both end residues, the CDR3 totals 13 amino acids. The CDR3 here is CASRSLPGQGLLI.

The chain employs TRBV6-5 and TRBJ2-2; 9 positions match TRBD2. V lost 0 bases, J lost 6 bases, and 5 bases stayed unmatched. The CDR3 extends over 16 amino acids. Germline assignment: CDR1 MNHEY and CDR2 SVGAGI. CDR3 sequence: CASSYSFAGGPGELFF. The CDR3 DNA reads TGTGCCAGCAGTTACTCATTTGCGGGGGGGCCCGGGGAGCTGTTTTTT.

By sample fraction, this clone is medium-sized. This chain connects TRBV9 to TRBJ1-5; unclear D gene. Germline CDR1 SGDLS, CDR2 YYNGEE. This CDR3 has 15 amino acids. V dropped 4 bases and J dropped 1 base, with 12 bases sitting between them. The CDR3 nucleotides are TGTGCCAGCAGCCCCGAGGGCGGGAGCAATCAGCCCCAGCATTTT. Residues: CASSPEGGSNQPQHF.

This chain links TRBV5-6 with TRBJ1-1; 7 bases agree with TRBD1. The trim removed 4 bases at V and 10 bases at J, leaving 7 bases unmatched. CDR1 and CDR2 (germline): SGHDT, YYEEEE. This CDR3 spans 12 amino acids. In DNA form, the CDR3 reads TGTGCCAGCAGCCCCCAGGGGGTTAGAGCTTTCTTT. Its translation: CASSPQGVRAFF.

This chain links TRBV2 with TRBJ2-7; 7 bases line up with TRBD1. This CDR3 is built from 12 residues. Looked up from germline, CDR1 is SNHLY and CDR2 is FYNNEI. The ends lost 4 bases at V and 4 bases at J; junction bases unmatched: 1. DNA of the CDR3: TGTGCCAGCAGTGCACAGGGGTACGAGCAGTACTTC. The encoded protein is CASSAQGYEQYF.

The rearrangement links TRBV5-1 to TRBJ2-2; 10 nucleotides match TRBD1. CDR3 length: 15 amino acids. Trimming removed 10 bases from V and 0 bases from J; junction bases left unmatched: 6. Looked up from germline, CDR1 is SGHRS and CDR2 is YFSETQ. This chain's CDR3 is CAGRQGAANTGELFF. The CDR3 DNA follows: TGCGCCGGCCGACAGGGGGCGGCGAACACCGGGGAGCTGTTTTTT.

This clone has more than one count but fewer than ten. This chain links TRBV5-1 with TRBJ2-2; the D is unclear. The CDR3 runs to 17 residues. Germline assignment: CDR1 SGHRS and CDR2 YFSETQ. Trimming left V 4 bases short and J 4 bases short, with 20 bases between. The CDR3 loop reads CASSTEQVAGSTGELFF. CDR3 DNA sequence: TGCGCCAGCAGCACCGAGCAGGTGGCAGGAAGCACCGGGGAGCTGTTTTTT.

This chain connects TRBV19 to TRBJ1-5, with D hard to call. The CDR3 runs to 14 residues. Germline V CDR1 and CDR2: LNHDA, SQIVND (reference sequence). V lost 3 bases, J lost 3 bases, and 9 bases lay in between. The CDR3 loop reads CASSILATNQPQHF. Written as DNA, the CDR3 is TGTGCCAGTAGTATCTTGGCAACCAATCAGCCCCAGCATTTT.

The rearrangement joins TRBV18 to TRBJ1-4, with a possible D match to TRBD1 (6 bases). Germline V gene lookup returns CDR1 KGHSH and CDR2 LQKENI. The CDR3 has 13 amino acids. Trimming left V 5 bases short and J 8 bases short, with 12 bases between. The chain's CDR3 is CASSKGVEEKLFF. CDR3 sequence (DNA): TGTGCCAGCTCAAAGGGGGTAGAGGAAAAACTGTTTTTT.

The rearrangement links TRBV7-9 to TRBJ2-7; 8 bases fit TRBD1. Germline assignment: CDR1 SEHNR and CDR2 FQNEAQ (reference sequence). The CDR3 is 16 amino acids. Trimming removed 5 bases from V and 4 bases from J; junction bases left unmatched: 13. CDR3 loop: CASSPELGQGAYEQYF. In DNA form, the CDR3 reads TGTGCCAGCAGCCCGGAACTAGGGCAGGGGGCTTACGAGCAGTACTTC.

The chain employs TRBV24-1 and TRBJ2-1, with 7 bases identical to TRBD1. Unmatched junction bases numbered 12, after V lost 4 bases and J lost 7 bases. Germline V gene sequence: CDR1 KGHDR, CDR2 SFDVKD. The CDR3 loop spans 16 amino acids. CDR3: CATSESSGGSVNEQFF. CDR3 nucleotide sequence: TGTGCCACCAGTGAGTCGTCAGGGGGTTCGGTGAATGAGCAGTTCTTC.

This clone was detected a few times. The chain has TRBV7-9 and TRBJ1-5; possibly TRBD1 for D (5 bases). Germline CDR1 SEHNR, CDR2 FQNEAQ (reference sequence). V lost 2 bases and J 0 bases, leaving 11 bases between the germline ends. The CDR3 spans 16 residues. The CDR3 sequence is CASSLRTPYSNQPQHF. The CDR3 nucleotides read TGTGCCAGCAGCTTAAGGACACCTTATAGCAATCAGCCCCAGCATTTT.

This clone came up a few times. The CDR3 protein is CASRTTGGSSYEQYF. The CDR3 nucleotides read TGCGCCAGCAGAACGACAGGGGGGAGCTCCTACGAGCAGTACTTC. V is TRBV5-1 and J is TRBJ2-7; TRBD1 aligns across 9 bases. Germline values: CDR1 SGHRS, CDR2 YFSETQ. With 5 bases clipped from V and 0 bases from J, the junction kept 6 bases outside the gene matches. This CDR3 spans 15 amino acids. The full variable domain, completed using reference TRBV5-1 and TRBJ2-7, is KAGVTQTPRYLIKTRGQQVTLSCSPISGHRSVSWYQQTPGQGLQFLFEYFSETQRNKGNFPGRFSGRQFSNSRSEMNVSTLELGDSALYLCASRTTGGSSYEQYFGPGTRLTVT.

V and J are TRBV28 and TRBJ2-5; D ambiguous. Germline CDR1 is MDHEN and CDR2 is SYDVKM. The CDR3 has 15 residues. V shed 3 bases and J shed 5 bases, with 16 bases lying between them. The DNA for the CDR3 is TGTGCCAGCAGTTTGTACAGAGCTCCGATGGAGACCCAGTACTTC. It is translated as CASSLYRAPMETQYF. The whole variable domain, filled in from reference TRBV28 and TRBJ2-5, reads DVKVTQSSRYLVKRTGEKVFLECVQDMDHENMFWYRQDPGLGLRLIYFSYDVKMKEKGDIPEGYSVSREKKERFSLILESASTNQTSMYLCASSLYRAPMETQYFGPGTRLLVL.

The chain joins TRBV23-1 to TRBJ2-7; D may be TRBD1 (5 bases). TRBV23-1 is an ORF, with its function uncertain. This CDR3 region has 16 residues. V was pared by 1 base and J by 3 bases, with 16 bases between. In nucleotides, the CDR3 is TGCGCCAGCAGTCAATATCCAGGGAAGGTTCGCTACGAGCAGTACTTC. Translated: CASSQYPGKVRYEQYF.

The V gene is TRBV5-8, the J gene TRBJ2-7; D unclear. The ends were cut back, 2 bases at V and 6 bases at J, with 12 bases in the middle. CDR1 SGHTS and CDR2 YDEGEE come from the germline V gene. The CDR3 consists of 13 residues. In nucleotides, the CDR3 is TGTGCCAGCAGCTTTACGCGCCGCGGCGAGCAGTACTTC. The encoded protein is CASSFTRRGEQYF.

The chain carries TRBV5-5 and TRBJ2-5; D uncertain. This CDR3 has 14 amino acids. The germline V gene has CDR1 SGHKS and CDR2 YYEKEE (reference sequence). V lost 0 bases, J lost 7 bases, and 13 bases lay in between. CDR3 loop: CASSLVREPGTQYF. DNA for the CDR3: TGTGCCAGCAGCTTGGTGCGCGAACCTGGGACCCAGTACTTC.

This clone was observed once. The V gene is TRBV5-4, the J gene TRBJ2-3; the match to TRBD2 covers 10 bases. V trimming: 8 bases; J trimming: 1 base; junction bases outside the gene matches: 10. Germline loops: CDR1 SGHNT, CDR2 YYREEE (reference sequence). The CDR3 is made up of 16 amino acids. CDR3 sequence (DNA): TGTGCCAGTAGACTTCACGGACTAGCGGGCACAGATACGCAGTATTTT. It specifies CASRLHGLAGTDTQYF.

The gene calls are TRBV7-9 and TRBJ1-5; 9 bases fit TRBD1. CDR1 and CDR2 (germline): SEHNR, FQNEAQ (reference sequence). V lost 6 bases, J lost 6 bases, and 9 bases stayed unmatched. CDR3 size: 15 residues. The DNA for the CDR3 is TGTGCCAGCAGTCCTGGACAGGGGCGCCCTCAGCCCCAGCATTTT. Translation: CASSPGQGRPQPQHF.